These T cell receptor beta chains were read from a single sample in a study of T cell responses to AZD1222 COVID-19 vaccine. TCRdb's copy holds only in-frame clones and misses some; the assay was immunoSEQ multiplex PCR. This table has about 130,000 clones, 89% appearing once. Specimen: peripheral blood, collected 28 days after the second AZD1222 dose. All receptors derive from an adult who received the AZD1222 COVID-19 vaccine. The CDR3 runs from the conserved cysteine through the conserved F or W. A D gene is named only where the DNA matches it firmly. Expanded clones get a size class; other rows say once, few or many, or leave the size out.

D	V	J	size	DNA	CDR3
TRBD1	TRBV18	TRBJ1-1	-	TGTGCCAGCTCACCCTGGACAGGGTCTGGGACAACTGAAGCTTTCTTT	CASSPWTGSGTTEAFF
TRBD1	TRBV6-1	TRBJ1-5	-	TGTGCCAGCAGTGGACCGGGACAGGGATTCCGTCAGCCCCAGCATTTT	CASSGPGQGFRQPQHF
TRBD2	TRBV29-1	TRBJ2-2	-	TGCAGCGTTGGTGTTGGGACTACTCACGGCGGGGAGCTGTTTTTT	CSVGVGTTHGGELFF
-	TRBV18	TRBJ2-2	-	TGTGCCAGCTCACCACAGACAACTTTCACCGGGGAGCTGTTTTTT	CASSPQTTFTGELFF
TRBD1	TRBV6-1	TRBJ2-4	-	TGTGCCAGCAGTGAAGCTCCCCGCTCGACAGGGAAAAACATTCAGTACTTC	CASSEAPRSTGKNIQYF
-	TRBV6-5	TRBJ1-1	-	TGTGCCAGCAGTTACTCCTCCGTCGGGGACACTGAAGCTTTCTTT	CASSYSSVGDTEAFF
-	TRBV15	TRBJ1-3	once	TGTGCCACCAGCAGTGATAGACTGATGAGCTCTGGAAACACCATATATTTT	CATSSDRLMSSGNTIYF
-	TRBV11-2	TRBJ2-3	-	TGTGCCAGCAGCCGGGGACTCCTTAACACAGATACGCAGTATTTT	CASSRGLLNTDTQYF
TRBD2	TRBV27	TRBJ2-1	-	TGTGCCACCACCCAGCCACTAGCGGGGGGATACAATGAGCAGTTCTTC	CATTQPLAGGYNEQFF
-	TRBV9	TRBJ1-1	once	TGTGCCAGCAGCCGAACATCTGCTATGAACACTGAAGCTTTCTTT	CASSRTSAMNTEAFF
-	TRBV13	TRBJ2-3	-	TGTGCCAGCAGCTTAGCGCCCCCCCTGGGGGATACGCAGTATTTT	CASSLAPPLGDTQYF
-	TRBV18	TRBJ1-1	-	TGTGCCAGCTCACCAGCCGGAAACACTGAAGCTTTCTTT	CASSPAGNTEAFF
-	TRBV18	TRBJ1-5	-	TGTGCCAGCTCACCAAGAGGGAATAGCAATCAGCCCCAGCATTTT	CASSPRGNSNQPQHF
-	TRBV27	TRBJ1-5	-	TGTGCCAGCAGTTTTCTAACAGGGTCCCAGCCCCAGCATTTT	CASSFLTGSQPQHF
-	TRBV27	TRBJ1-1	-	TGTGCCAGCAGTTTATGGGGGAGTGGCAACACTGAAGCTTTCTTT	CASSLWGSGNTEAFF
-	TRBV30	TRBJ2-6	-	TGTGCCTGGAGTGGCGGAGGGTCCGGGGCCAACGTCCTGACTTTC	CAWSGGGSGANVLTF
TRBD2	TRBV27	TRBJ2-2	-	TGTGCCAGCAGGCACACCGGGGGGGCCGATGGATCCGGCGGGGAGCTGTTTTTT	CASRHTGGADGSGGELFF
-	TRBV19	TRBJ1-2	few	TGTGCCAGTACATGGGGAAGCAACTATGGCTACACCTTC	CASTWGSNYGYTF
-	TRBV4-3	TRBJ2-7	once	TGCGCCAGCAGCCAAGATCATGGCATAGGCCACGAGCAGTACTTC	CASSQDHGIGHEQYF
-	TRBV27	TRBJ1-1	-	TGTGCCAGCCGGACGTCATTGGGGGGCACTGAAGCTTTCTTT	CASRTSLGGTEAFF
-	TRBV2	TRBJ2-7	-	TGTGCCAGCACATCGGACCGGGACTGGAAGTACTTC	CASTSDRDWKYF
-	TRBV10-3	TRBJ2-1	-	TGTGCCATCAGTGAGTCGACGGAGGGGTTCGATGAGCAGTTCTTC	CAISESTEGFDEQFF
-	TRBV19	TRBJ2-7	-	TGTGCCAGTAGTATCTCGGGACTCAACTACGAGCAGTACTTC	CASSISGLNYEQYF